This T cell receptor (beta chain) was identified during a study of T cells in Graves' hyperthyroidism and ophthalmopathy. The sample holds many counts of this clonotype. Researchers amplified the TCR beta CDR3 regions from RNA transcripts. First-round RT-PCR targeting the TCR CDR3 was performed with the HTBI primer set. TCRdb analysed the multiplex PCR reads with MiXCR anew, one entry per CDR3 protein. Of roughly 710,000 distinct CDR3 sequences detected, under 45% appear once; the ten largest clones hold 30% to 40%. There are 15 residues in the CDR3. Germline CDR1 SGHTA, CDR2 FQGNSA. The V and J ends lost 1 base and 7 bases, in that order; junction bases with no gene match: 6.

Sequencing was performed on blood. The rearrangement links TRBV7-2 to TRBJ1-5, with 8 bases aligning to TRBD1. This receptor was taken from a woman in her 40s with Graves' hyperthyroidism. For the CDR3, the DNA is TGTGCCAGCAGCTTAGGTCAGGGGGCGCGACAGCCCCAGCATTTT. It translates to CASSLGQGARQPQHF.